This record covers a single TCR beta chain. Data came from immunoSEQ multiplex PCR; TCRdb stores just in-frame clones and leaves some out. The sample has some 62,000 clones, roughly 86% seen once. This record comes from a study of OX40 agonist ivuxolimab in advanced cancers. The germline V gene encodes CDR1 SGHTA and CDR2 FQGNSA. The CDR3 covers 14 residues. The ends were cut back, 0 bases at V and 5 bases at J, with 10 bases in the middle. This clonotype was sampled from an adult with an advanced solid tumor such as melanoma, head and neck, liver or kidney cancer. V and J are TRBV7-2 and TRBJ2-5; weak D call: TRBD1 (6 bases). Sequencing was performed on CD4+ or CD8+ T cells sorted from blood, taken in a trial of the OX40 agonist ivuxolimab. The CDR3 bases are TGTGCCAGCAGCTTAGCGTCAGGGGATGAGACCCAGTACTTC. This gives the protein CASSLASGDETQYF.